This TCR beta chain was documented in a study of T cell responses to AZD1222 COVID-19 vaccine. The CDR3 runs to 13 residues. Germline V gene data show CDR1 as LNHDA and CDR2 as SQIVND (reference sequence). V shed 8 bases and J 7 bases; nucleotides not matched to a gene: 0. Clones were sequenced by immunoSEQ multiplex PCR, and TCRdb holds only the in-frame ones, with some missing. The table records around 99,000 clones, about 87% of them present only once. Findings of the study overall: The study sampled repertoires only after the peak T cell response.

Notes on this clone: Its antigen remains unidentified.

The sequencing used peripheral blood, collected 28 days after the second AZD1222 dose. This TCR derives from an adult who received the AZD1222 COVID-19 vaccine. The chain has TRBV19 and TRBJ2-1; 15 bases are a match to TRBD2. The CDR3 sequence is CASGLAGGNEQFF. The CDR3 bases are TGTGCCAGTGGACTAGCGGGGGGGAATGAGCAGTTCTTC.